One sample yielded the 11 T cell receptor beta chains listed below, sequenced in a study of blood T cells in healthy people across ages. Then a second PCR, running about 6 to 12 cycles, was carried out with a sample-barcoded 5' primer and a J-beta primer mix. Each CDR3 protein gets one entry after TCRdb re-called the 5' RACE reads with MiXCR. Of 800,000 to 950,000 distinct CDR3 sequences detected, about 48% appear once; the ten largest clones hold about an eighth. What was sequenced was blood. The origin of the receptors is a man aged 25 to 40 in good health.

At least ten counts were recorded for this clonotype. The genes are TRBV29-1 and TRBJ1-2, with a possible D match to TRBD1 (5 bases). The CDR3 runs to 12 residues. V gave up 2 bases and J gave up 4 bases, with 8 bases separating them. Germline V gene data show CDR1 as SQVTM and CDR2 as ANQGSEA. The CDR3 DNA reads TGCAGCGTTGAATACGGGGGCTATGGCTACACCTTC. Protein product: CSVEYGGYGYTF.

This clonotype was detected only a few times. The J gene is TRBJ1-6, the V gene TRBV10-3; tentatively, D is TRBD1 (5 bases). Trimming pared 2 bases from V and 4 bases from J, leaving 12 bases between. Germline V gives CDR1 ENHRY, CDR2 SYGVKD. The CDR3 contains 16 residues. In DNA, the CDR3 is TGTGCCATCAGTGAGACCCTGACAGTGTATAATTCACCCCTCCACTTT. It specifies CAISETLTVYNSPLHF.

The rearrangement links TRBV4-2 to TRBJ2-1; TRBD2 agrees at 7 bases. V lost 3 bases, J lost 6 bases, and 8 bases stayed unmatched. This CDR3 contains 15 residues. The germline gives CDR1 LGHNA, CDR2 YNFKEQ. CDR3 in amino acids: CASSHPAGDSNEQFF. The CDR3 DNA reads as TGTGCCAGCAGCCACCCTGCGGGGGACTCCAATGAGCAGTTCTTC.

The J gene is TRBJ2-5, the V gene TRBV10-3; 16 nucleotides line up with TRBD2. The CDR3 contains 17 residues. The V gene end was trimmed by 3 bases and the J gene end by 4 bases; junction bases not matched to a gene: 5. Germline-derived CDR1 and CDR2 are ENHRY and SYGVKD. CDR3 bases: TGTGCCATCAGTGATTCGGGACTAGCGGGGGGGCCAGAGACCCAGTACTTC. Amino acids: CAISDSGLAGGPETQYF.

CDR3 protein: CASTVAGGTQETQYF. The CDR3 DNA is TGTGCCAGCACTGTCGCGGGGGGGACCCAAGAGACCCAGTACTTC. The chain joins TRBV6-5 to TRBJ2-5; 9 bases agree with TRBD2. The CDR3 contains 15 residues. CDR1 MNHEY and CDR2 SVGAGI come from the germline V gene. J was trimmed by 1 base and V by 7 bases; bases with no gene match: 7.

This clonotype was counted many times. CDR3 bases: TGTGCCAGCAGCGTAGAAGGGGATACGCAGTATTTT. Residues: CASSVEGDTQYF. V gene TRBV9 combines with J gene TRBJ2-3; no firm D call. The germline V and J ends were trimmed by 0 bases and 6 bases, with 5 bases remaining between them. This CDR3 region has 12 residues. Germline CDR1 SGDLS, CDR2 YYNGEE. Drawing the rest from reference TRBV9 and TRBJ2-3, the complete variable domain is DSGVTQTPKHLITATGQRVTLRCSPRSGDLSVYWYQQSLDQGLQFLIQYYNGEERAKGNILERFSAQQFPDLHSELNLSSLELGDSALYFCASSVEGDTQYFGPGTRLTVL.

The chain has TRBV9 and TRBJ1-5; D gene ambiguous. Germline-derived CDR1 and CDR2 are SGDLS and YYNGEE. The CDR3 is 15 residues long. Trimming cost V 0 bases and J 0 bases, with 7 bases left between them. This chain's CDR3 is CASSVGDDSNQPQHF. In DNA, the CDR3 is TGTGCCAGCAGCGTAGGCGATGATAGCAATCAGCCCCAGCATTTT.

CDR3 DNA sequence: TGTGCCAGCAGCGCCCGGGACAGCTTCCAAGAGACCCAGTACTTC. Protein product: CASSARDSFQETQYF. The chain is built from TRBV7-9 and TRBJ2-5, with TRBD1 matching 7 bases. V shed 5 bases, J shed 1 base, and the junction held 7 bases outside the gene matches. The length of the CDR3 is 15 residues. Germline assignment: CDR1 SEHNR and CDR2 FQNEAQ (reference sequence).

This clonotype was picked up a small number of times. For the CDR3, the DNA is TGCGCCAGCAGCCAAGGGTATCCTCAAGAGACCCAGTACTTC. The encoded protein is CASSQGYPQETQYF. This chain connects TRBV4-1 to TRBJ2-5; D is ambiguous. V was cut by 1 base and J by 2 bases, with 8 bases left in between. This CDR3 comprises 14 residues. CDR1 MGHRA and CDR2 YSYEKL come from the germline V gene.

The V and J genes are TRBV7-2 and TRBJ2-3; 10 positions agree with TRBD2. The CDR3 extends over 17 amino acids. Trimming at V came to 5 bases and at J to 1 base, leaving 9 bases not matched to a gene. Germline V gene lookup returns CDR1 SGHTA and CDR2 FQGNSA. CDR3 amino acids: CASSPSILAGGTDTQYF. The CDR3 DNA reads as TGTGCCAGCAGCCCCTCCATCCTAGCGGGGGGCACAGATACGCAGTATTTT. Full variable domain (rest looked up from reference TRBV7-2 and TRBJ2-3): GAGVSQSPSNKVTEKGKDVELRCDPISGHTALYWYRQSLGQGLEFLIYFQGNSAPDKSGLPSDRFSAERTGGSVSTLTIQRTQQEDSAVYLCASSPSILAGGTDTQYFGPGTRLTVL.

The chain has TRBV20-1 and TRBJ2-5, with unresolved D. The CDR3 is 15 residues long. Between the trimmed V and J ends, which lost 4 bases and 4 bases, there was a span of 19 bases. Germline CDR1 is DFQATT and CDR2 is SNEGSKA (reference sequence). The DNA for the CDR3 is TGCAGTGCTACCCCCCACGAGTTTGCCGCAGAGACCCAGTACTTC. Translated, it gives CSATPHEFAAETQYF.